The rows below give T cell receptor beta chains drawn from one sample of a study of long-term antiretroviral therapy in people with HIV. The method was immunoSEQ multiplex PCR; TCRdb's version includes in-frame clones alone and lacks a portion of them. The sample carries 30,000 to 35,000 clones, roughly 74% recorded once. Sequenced material: unsorted PBMCs, taken 3 years after starting antiretroviral therapy. These receptors originate from a man over 45 with HIV. Each CDR3 is given with its conserved first and last residue. A D gene is named only where the DNA matches it firmly. Clone size is stated in some rows and not others, as once, few, many or a class when expanded.

V	size	J	D	DNA	CDR3
TRBV2	few	TRBJ2-2	TRBD2	TGTGCCAGCTCACTAGCGGCGAACACCGGGGAGCTGTTTTTT	CASSLAANTGELFF
TRBV27	NA	TRBJ1-2	NA	TGTGCCAGCAGTTTGAGGACCAACTATGGCTACACCTTC	CASSLRTNYGYTF
TRBV7-9	NA	TRBJ2-7	NA	TGTGCCAGCAGCTTTTCGGCCGGCTCCGGAGGGCAGTACTTC	CASSFSAGSGGQYF
TRBV27	NA	TRBJ1-5	NA	TGTGCCAGCAGTTTATGGGGGGCAAGCAATCAGCCCCAGCATTTT	CASSLWGASNQPQHF
TRBV7-8	NA	TRBJ1-1	NA	TGTGCCAGCAGCTTAAAGCGACAGCTGAACACTGAAGCTTTCTTT	CASSLKRQLNTEAFF
TRBV5-1	NA	TRBJ2-2	TRBD2	TGCGCCAGCAGCTTTAGCGGGAGCGGAACCGGGGAGCTGTTTTTT	CASSFSGSGTGELFF
TRBV4-3	NA	TRBJ2-2	NA	TGCGCCAGCAGCCTTGAACCTAACACCGGGGAGCTGTTTTTT	CASSLEPNTGELFF
TRBV6-5	NA	TRBJ2-4	NA	TGTGCCAGCAGTTACTCAAGCACCTACAAAAACATTCAGTACTTC	CASSYSSTYKNIQYF
TRBV5-4	NA	TRBJ1-4	NA	TGTGCCAGCAGATCCGCCAGCTCAACTAATGAAAAACTGTTTTTT	CASRSASSTNEKLFF
TRBV18	NA	TRBJ1-1	TRBD1	TGTGCCAGCTCACCACGCGACAGGGCAGGGGACACTGAAGCTTTCTTT	CASSPRDRAGDTEAFF
TRBV5-1	NA	TRBJ2-2	NA	TGCGCCAGCAGCTCACAACTTGGAGACACCGGGGAGCTGTTTTTT	CASSSQLGDTGELFF
TRBV28	NA	TRBJ2-5	NA	TGTGCCAGCAGACCCCCCGGGCAGTCCCAGACCCAGTACTTC	CASRPPGQSQTQYF
TRBV28	NA	TRBJ1-2	TRBD1	TGTGCCAGCAGAATACCGGGACAGATTGGGGGGGGCTACACCTTC	CASRIPGQIGGGYTF
TRBV7-3	once	TRBJ2-3	NA	TGTGCCAGCAGCACAGGGACATTCGTAGGTAGCACAGATACGCAGTATTTT	CASSTGTFVGSTDTQYF
TRBV27	medium-sized	TRBJ2-7	NA	TGTGCCAGCAGTTCCTCCTACGAGCAGTACTTC	CASSSSYEQYF
TRBV28	once	TRBJ2-5	NA	TGTGCCAGCAGTTTTGGGGGTTTCCAAGAGACCCAGTACTTC	CASSFGGFQETQYF
TRBV28	NA	TRBJ2-7	NA	TGTGCCAGCAGCTCAGGACAGCGCTACGAGCAGTACTTC	CASSSGQRYEQYF